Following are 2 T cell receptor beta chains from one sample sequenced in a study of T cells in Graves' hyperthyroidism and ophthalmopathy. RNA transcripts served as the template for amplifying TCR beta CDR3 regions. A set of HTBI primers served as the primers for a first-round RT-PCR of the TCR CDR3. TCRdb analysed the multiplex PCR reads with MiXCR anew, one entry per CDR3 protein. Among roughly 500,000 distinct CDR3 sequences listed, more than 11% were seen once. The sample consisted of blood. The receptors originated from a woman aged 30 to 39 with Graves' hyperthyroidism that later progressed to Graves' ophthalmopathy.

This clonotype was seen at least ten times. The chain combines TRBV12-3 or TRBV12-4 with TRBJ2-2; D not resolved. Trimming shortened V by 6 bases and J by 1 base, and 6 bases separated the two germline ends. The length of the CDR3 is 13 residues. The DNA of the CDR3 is TGTGCCAGCAGCCAAAGGAACACCGGGGAGCTGTTTTTT. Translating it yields CASSQRNTGELFF.

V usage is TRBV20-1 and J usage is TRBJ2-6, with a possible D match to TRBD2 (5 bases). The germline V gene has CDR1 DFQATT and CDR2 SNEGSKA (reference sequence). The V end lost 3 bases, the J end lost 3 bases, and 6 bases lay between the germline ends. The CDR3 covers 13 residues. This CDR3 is CSARGVGANVLTF. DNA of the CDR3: TGCAGTGCTAGGGGAGTTGGGGCCAACGTCCTGACTTTC.